This TCR beta chain was sequenced in a study of response to subunit inactivated influenza vaccine. The study's findings and limits: Researchers suggested that each seasonal influenza vaccination recruits few new T cells.

The germline V gene encodes CDR1 SGHDN and CDR2 FVKESK. V lost 2 bases to trimming and J lost 8 bases, with 7 bases between them. The CDR3 is 12 amino acids. Comments on this clonotype: The antigen remains undetermined.

From the RT-PCR reads, TCRdb called clonotypes with MiXCR, one entry per CDR3 protein. This repertoire shows about 240,000 distinct CDR3 sequences, less than 15% found once; its top ten account for less than 8.5%. The sequence derives from a man in his fifties or sixties who received an inactivated influenza vaccine. V usage is TRBV14 and J usage is TRBJ2-1; no clear D. The sequenced sample was non-naive T cells sorted from PBMCs, obtained roughly 15 days before vaccination. The CDR3 sequence is CASSQHGYEQFF. CDR3 nucleotide sequence: TGTGCCAGCAGCCAACATGGATATGAGCAGTTCTTC. Combining the CDR3 with reference TRBV14 and TRBJ2-1 gives the whole variable domain EAGVTQFPSHSVIEKGQTVTLRCDPISGHDNLYWYRRVMGKEIKFLLHFVKESKQDESGMPNNRFLAERTGGTYSTLKVQPAELEDSGVYFCASSQHGYEQFFGPGTRLTVL.